This T cell receptor beta chain appears in the sequencing data of a study of T cell clonality in common variable immunodeficiency. Study-wide points: Reportedly, TCR beta sequences from common variable immunodeficiency showed fewer deletions and N-nucleotide insertions. TCRbeta clonality was increased in CVID versus healthy controls. Patient heterogeneity in the CVID cohort limited correlations between repertoire features and clinical complications. Shared TCRbeta clones were fewer between CVID subjects than controls.

The CDR3 covers 14 residues. With V trimmed by 2 bases and J by 4 bases, 3 bases remained unmatched. The germline V gene encodes CDR1 GTSNPN and CDR2 SVGIG (reference sequence). Only a few counts were recorded for this clone. Its cognate antigen is unknown. Read data end 3 residues before the CDR3 end; the end is taken from the germline J gene. Profiling relied on immunoSEQ multiplex PCR, and the TCRdb table lists in-frame clones only, not all of them. The record shows approximately 30,000 clones for this sample, with no singletons present. Input material: peripheral blood mononuclear cells. This TCR came from a human donor with common variable immunodeficiency. The chain employs TRBV30 and TRBJ2-3, with 10 bases that match TRBD2. The CDR3 sequence: CAWSLAGVSDTQYF. CDR3 DNA, as far as it was read: TGTGCCTGGAGTCTAGCGGGAGTGTCAGATACG.